Listed here is a single T cell receptor (beta chain). The protocol was immunoSEQ multiplex PCR, while the TCRdb copy is restricted to in-frame clones and leaves out a portion. In the table there are approximately 90,000 clones, roughly 84% of which are singletons. The data originate from a study of blood T cell repertoires in COVID-19. Per the germline V gene, CDR1 is GTSNPN and CDR2 is SVGIG (reference sequence). Trimming stripped 3 bases from V and 9 bases from J, with 9 bases between. The CDR3 sequence is 10 residues long. This sequence originates from a woman of 80 years or more with acute or convalescent COVID-19. The chain uses TRBV30 and TRBJ2-7, with a weak D call TRBD2 (6 bases). The specimen was peripheral blood. For the CDR3, the DNA is TGTGCCTGGAGAGGGGAGGCGCAGTACTTC. It yields the protein CAWRGEAQYF. Full variable domain (remainder filled in from reference TRBV30 and TRBJ2-7): SQTIHQWPATLVQPVGSPLSLECTVEGTSNPNLYWYRQAAGRGLQLLFYSVGIGQISSEVPQNLSASRPQDRQFILSSKKLLLSDSGFYLCAWRGEAQYFGPGTRLTVT.